This T cell receptor (beta chain) was recorded in a study of read filtering for tumor transcriptome and immune sequencing. CDR1 SGHRS and CDR2 YFSETQ come from the germline V gene. The V end was cut by 0 bases, the J end by 4 bases, with 12 bases between. The CDR3 length is 15 residues. This clonotype has a single count. Since a much larger clone is just one base distant, this may be a read error. This library used approximately 370 ng RNA and molecular barcoded adaptors spanning alpha/delta and beta/gamma chains. From the reads, TCRdb called clonotypes with MiXCR, one entry per CDR3 protein. The top ten clones hold around 15% of a sample with about 58,000 distinct CDR3 sequences, approximately 13% of them seen once.

The chain combines TRBV5-1 with TRBJ2-3; D ambiguous. The sequenced sample was a population of CD138-negative cells sorted from bone marrow. This sequence originates from a donor at least 40 years old with multiple myeloma. The CDR3 nucleotides read TGCGCCAGCAGCTTGGCCGGCCCTTCCGCAGATACGCAGTATTTT. Translating it yields CASSLAGPSADTQYF.